This paragraph reports one T cell receptor (beta chain). Its antigen is not identified. This entry comes from a study of Graves' ophthalmopathy and Graves' hyperthyroidism. CDR1 and CDR2 (germline): SQVTM, ANQGSEA. This CDR3 contains 11 residues. The J segment lost 8 bases and the V segment lost 7 bases, leaving 5 bases of the junction unmatched. Moderate-to-severe activity, CAS at least 3, NOSPECS at least 4 and duration under 3 months characterized donors with ophthalmopathy. In this cohort, patients with other autoimmune diseases, uncontrolled infections, pregnancy or lactation were excluded. Transcripts of RNA were the source for amplifying TCR beta CDR3 regions. The first round was an RT-PCR with HTBI primers, and the second round was a multiplex PCR. A single record per CDR3 protein comes from TCRdb applying MiXCR to the multiplex PCR reads. The repertoire holds 650,000 to 900,000 distinct CDR3 sequences, with around 40% as singletons.

Study-level points and caveats: Using 13 signatures, a model distinguished ophthalmopathy from stable hyperthyroidism, reaching about 87% sensitivity and 81.08% specificity. The blood repertoire also included most expanded thyroid clonotypes above 0.001 frequency.

The receptor's source is an adult man with Graves' ophthalmopathy. Input material: peripheral blood. This chain connects TRBV29-1 to TRBJ1-2; TRBD1 agrees at 9 bases. The CDR3 region is CSAGQGSGYTF. CDR3 sequence (DNA): TGCAGCGCCGGACAGGGGTCGGGCTACACCTTC.